These T cell receptor beta chains were read from a single sample in a study of blood T cell repertoires in COVID-19. Produced via immunoSEQ multiplex PCR; TCRdb's table is partial and in-frame only. The sample has around 290,000 clones, 80% to 90% seen once. Sequencing used peripheral blood. The receptors come from a woman aged 65 to 85 with COVID-19, enrolled during active disease. The CDR3 runs from the conserved cysteine through the conserved F or W.

j_gene: TRBJ1-2; v_gene: TRBV19; CDR3aa: CASSPGRYGYTF
j_gene: TRBJ2-2; v_gene: TRBV5-1; CDR3aa: CASSYSAEGELFF
j_gene: TRBJ2-3; v_gene: TRBV7-2; CDR3aa: CASSLRQGTIDTQYF
j_gene: TRBJ2-5; v_gene: TRBV2; CDR3aa: CASSETRYQETQYF
j_gene: TRBJ1-1; v_gene: TRBV5-1; CDR3aa: CASSLLGGTEAFF
j_gene: TRBJ2-3; v_gene: TRBV10-3; CDR3aa: CAIRTTASTDTQYF
j_gene: TRBJ1-1; v_gene: TRBV19; CDR3aa: CASSAQTGGRTEAFF
j_gene: TRBJ1-2; v_gene: TRBV6-1; CDR3aa: CASSEEQGEVYGYTF
j_gene: TRBJ2-2; v_gene: TRBV3-1/TRBV3-2; CDR3aa: CASSQVAGAAGELFF
j_gene: TRBJ2-7; v_gene: TRBV5-8; CDR3aa: CASSLTGTYEQYF